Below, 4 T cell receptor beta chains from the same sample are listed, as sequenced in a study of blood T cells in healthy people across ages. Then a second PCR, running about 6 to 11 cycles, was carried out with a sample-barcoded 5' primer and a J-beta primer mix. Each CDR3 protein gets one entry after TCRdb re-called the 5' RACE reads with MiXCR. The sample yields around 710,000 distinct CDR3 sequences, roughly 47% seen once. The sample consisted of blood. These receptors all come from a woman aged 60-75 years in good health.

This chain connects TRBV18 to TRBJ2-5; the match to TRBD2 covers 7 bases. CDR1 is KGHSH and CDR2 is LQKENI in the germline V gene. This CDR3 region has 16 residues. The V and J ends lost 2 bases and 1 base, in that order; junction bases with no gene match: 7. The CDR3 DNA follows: TGTGCCAGCTCACCATTTGACGGGGGGATCCAAGAGACCCAGTACTTC. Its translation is CASSPFDGGIQETQYF.

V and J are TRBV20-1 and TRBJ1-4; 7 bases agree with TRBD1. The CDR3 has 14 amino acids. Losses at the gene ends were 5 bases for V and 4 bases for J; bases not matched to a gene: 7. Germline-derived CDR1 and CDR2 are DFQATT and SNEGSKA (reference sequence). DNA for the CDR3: TGCAGTGCTCCTCCGGGACAGAATAATGAAAAACTGTTTTTT. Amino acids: CSAPPGQNNEKLFF.

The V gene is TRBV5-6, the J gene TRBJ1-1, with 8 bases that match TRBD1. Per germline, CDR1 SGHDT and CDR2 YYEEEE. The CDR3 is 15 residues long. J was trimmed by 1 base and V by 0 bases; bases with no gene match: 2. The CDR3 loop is CASSLAGTGNTEAFF. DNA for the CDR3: TGTGCCAGCAGCTTGGCCGGGACAGGGAACACTGAAGCTTTCTTT.

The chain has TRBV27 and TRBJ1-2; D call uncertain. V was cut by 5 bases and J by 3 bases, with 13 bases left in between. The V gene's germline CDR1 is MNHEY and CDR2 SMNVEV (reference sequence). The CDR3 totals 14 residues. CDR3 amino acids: CASSSLGGYYGYTF. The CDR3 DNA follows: TGTGCCAGCAGTAGTCTCGGCGGGTACTATGGCTACACCTTC.